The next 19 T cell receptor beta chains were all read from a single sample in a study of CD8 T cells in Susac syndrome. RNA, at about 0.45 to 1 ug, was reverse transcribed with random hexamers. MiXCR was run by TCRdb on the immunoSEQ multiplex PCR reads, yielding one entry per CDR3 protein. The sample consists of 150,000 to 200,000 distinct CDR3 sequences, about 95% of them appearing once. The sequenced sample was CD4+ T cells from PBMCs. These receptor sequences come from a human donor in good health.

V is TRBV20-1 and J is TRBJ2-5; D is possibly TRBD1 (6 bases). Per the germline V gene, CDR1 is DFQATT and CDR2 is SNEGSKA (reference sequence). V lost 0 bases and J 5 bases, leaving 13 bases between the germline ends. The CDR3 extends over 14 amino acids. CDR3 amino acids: CSARDRKRGETQYF. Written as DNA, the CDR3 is TGCAGTGCTAGAGATAGAAAGAGGGGGGAGACCCAGTACTTC.

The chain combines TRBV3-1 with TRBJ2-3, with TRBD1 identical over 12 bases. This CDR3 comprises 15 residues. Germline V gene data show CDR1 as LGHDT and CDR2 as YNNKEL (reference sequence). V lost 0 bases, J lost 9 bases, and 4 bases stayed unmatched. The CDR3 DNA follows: TGTGCCAGCAGCCAAGATTGGGACAGGGGGCGGACGCAGTATTTT. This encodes CASSQDWDRGRTQYF.

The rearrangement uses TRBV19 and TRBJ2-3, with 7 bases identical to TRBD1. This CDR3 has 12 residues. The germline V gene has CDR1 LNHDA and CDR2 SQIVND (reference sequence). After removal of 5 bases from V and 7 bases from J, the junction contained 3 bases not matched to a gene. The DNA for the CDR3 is TGTGCCAGTAGTGACAGGGTGAATACGCAGTATTTT. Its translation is CASSDRVNTQYF.

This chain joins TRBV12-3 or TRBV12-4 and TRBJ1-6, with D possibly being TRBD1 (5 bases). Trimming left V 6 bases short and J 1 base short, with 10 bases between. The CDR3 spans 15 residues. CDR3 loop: CASSKGVSYNSPLHF. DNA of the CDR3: TGTGCCAGCAGCAAAGGGGTGTCCTATAATTCACCCCTCCACTTT.

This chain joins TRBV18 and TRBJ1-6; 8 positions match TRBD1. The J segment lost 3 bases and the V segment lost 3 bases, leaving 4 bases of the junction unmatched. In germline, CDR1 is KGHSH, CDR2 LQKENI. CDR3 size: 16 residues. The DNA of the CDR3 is TGTGCCAGCTCACCGACAGGGGCAGGCTATAATTCACCCCTCCACTTT. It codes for CASSPTGAGYNSPLHF.

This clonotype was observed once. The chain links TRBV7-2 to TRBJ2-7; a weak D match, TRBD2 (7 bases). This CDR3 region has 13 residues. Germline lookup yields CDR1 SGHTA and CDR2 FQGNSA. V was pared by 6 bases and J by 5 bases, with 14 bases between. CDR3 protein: CASRRGAGDEQYF. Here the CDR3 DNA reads TGTGCCAGCAGACGGGGGGCTGGAGACGAGCAGTACTTC.

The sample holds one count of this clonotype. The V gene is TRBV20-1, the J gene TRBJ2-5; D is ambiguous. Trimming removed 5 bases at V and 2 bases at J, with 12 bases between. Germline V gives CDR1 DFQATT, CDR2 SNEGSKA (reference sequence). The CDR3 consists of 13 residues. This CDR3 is CSASDIDQETQYF. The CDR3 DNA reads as TGCAGTGCTTCTGACATTGATCAAGAGACCCAGTACTTC.

The CDR3 sequence: CASSYSRQGLYGYTF. The DNA of the CDR3 is TGTGCCAGCAGTTACTCTAGGCAAGGGCTCTATGGCTACACCTTC. V usage is TRBV6-5 and J usage is TRBJ1-2, with unresolved D. The CDR3 totals 15 residues. V lost 0 bases to trimming and J lost 4 bases, with 12 bases between them. The germline gives CDR1 MNHEY, CDR2 SVGAGI.

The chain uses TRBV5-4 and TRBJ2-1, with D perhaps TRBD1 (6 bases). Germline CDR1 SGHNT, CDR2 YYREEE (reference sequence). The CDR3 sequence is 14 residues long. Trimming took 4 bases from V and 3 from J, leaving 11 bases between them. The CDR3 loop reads CASSPDRNYNEQFF. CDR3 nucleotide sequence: TGTGCCAGCAGCCCTGACAGGAACTACAATGAGCAGTTCTTC.

CDR3 coding DNA: TGTGCCAGCTCAGACAGGGATACTGGAAACACCATATATTTT. Its protein product is CASSDRDTGNTIYF. V gene TRBV2 combines with J gene TRBJ1-3; 7 bases agree with TRBD1. There are 14 residues in the CDR3. V dropped 8 bases and J dropped 2; count of bases not matched to a gene: 6. CDR1 is SNHLY and CDR2 is FYNNEI in the germline V gene.

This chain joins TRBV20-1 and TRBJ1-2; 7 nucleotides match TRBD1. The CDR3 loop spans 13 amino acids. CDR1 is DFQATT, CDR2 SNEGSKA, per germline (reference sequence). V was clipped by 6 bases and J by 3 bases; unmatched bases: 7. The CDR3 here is CSAPQGPDYGYTF. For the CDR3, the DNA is TGCAGTGCACCACAGGGGCCCGACTATGGCTACACCTTC.

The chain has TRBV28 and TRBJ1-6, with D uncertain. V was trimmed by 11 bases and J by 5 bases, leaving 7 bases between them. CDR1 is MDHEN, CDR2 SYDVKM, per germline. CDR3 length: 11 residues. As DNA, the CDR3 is TGTGCCTCTTTTGATAATTCACCCCTCCACTTT. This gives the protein CASFDNSPLHF.

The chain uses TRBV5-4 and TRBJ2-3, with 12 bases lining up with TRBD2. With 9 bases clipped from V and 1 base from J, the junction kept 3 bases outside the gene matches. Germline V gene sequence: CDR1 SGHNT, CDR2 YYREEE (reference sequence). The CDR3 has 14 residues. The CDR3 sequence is CAMTSGGGTDTQYF. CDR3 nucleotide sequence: TGTGCCATGACTAGCGGGGGAGGCACAGATACGCAGTATTTT. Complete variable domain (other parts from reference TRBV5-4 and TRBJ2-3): ETGVTQSPTHLIKTRGQQVTLRCSSQSGHNTVSWYQQALGQGPQFIFQYYREEENGRGNFPPRFSGLQFPNYSSELNVNALELDDSALYLCAMTSGGGTDTQYFGPGTRLTVL.

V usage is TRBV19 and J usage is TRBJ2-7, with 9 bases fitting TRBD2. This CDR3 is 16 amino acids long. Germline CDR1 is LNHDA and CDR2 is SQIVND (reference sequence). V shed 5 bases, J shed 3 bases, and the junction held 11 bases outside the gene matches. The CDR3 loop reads CASSPLIGSGGYEQYF. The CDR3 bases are TGTGCCAGTAGTCCACTAATCGGTAGCGGGGGCTACGAGCAGTACTTC.

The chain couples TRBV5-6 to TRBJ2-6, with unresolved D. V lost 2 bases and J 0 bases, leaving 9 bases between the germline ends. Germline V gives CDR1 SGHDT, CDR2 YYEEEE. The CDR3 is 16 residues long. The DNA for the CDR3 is TGTGCCAGCAGCTTTACAGCCTACTCTGGGGCCAACGTCCTGACTTTC. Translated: CASSFTAYSGANVLTF.

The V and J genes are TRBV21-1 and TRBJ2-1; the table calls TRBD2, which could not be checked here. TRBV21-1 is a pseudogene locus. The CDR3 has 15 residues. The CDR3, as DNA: TGTGCCAGCAGCTTCAGGGCTAGCGGGGGCAATGAGCAGTTCTTC. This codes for CASSFRASGGNEQFF.

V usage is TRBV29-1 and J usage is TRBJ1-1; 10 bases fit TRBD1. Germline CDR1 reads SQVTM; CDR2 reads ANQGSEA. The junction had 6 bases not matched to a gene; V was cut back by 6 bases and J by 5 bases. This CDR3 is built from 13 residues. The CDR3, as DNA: TGCAGCGTCGCTGACAGGGGGCTAACTGAAGCTTTCTTT. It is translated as CSVADRGLTEAFF.

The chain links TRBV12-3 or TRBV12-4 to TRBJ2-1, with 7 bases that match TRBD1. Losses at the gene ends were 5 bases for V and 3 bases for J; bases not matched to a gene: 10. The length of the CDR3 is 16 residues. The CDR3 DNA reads TGTGCCAGCAGTCCGTCCGGGCAGGGGGACTACAATGAGCAGTTCTTC. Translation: CASSPSGQGDYNEQFF.

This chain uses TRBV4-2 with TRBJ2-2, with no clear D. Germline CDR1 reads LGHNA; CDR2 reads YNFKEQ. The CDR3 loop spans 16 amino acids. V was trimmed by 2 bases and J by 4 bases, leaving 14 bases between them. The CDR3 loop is CASSQRTQPSTGELFF. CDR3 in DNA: TGTGCCAGCAGCCAAAGAACACAGCCGTCCACCGGGGAGCTGTTTTTT.